This T cell receptor (beta chain) comes out of a study of Ad26.COV2.S vaccination and SARS-CoV-2 variants (dated by TCRdb to 2020 to 2022). Background on the whole study: Vaccine-arm donors were drawn from COV1001, a multicentre, randomized, double-blind, placebo-controlled phase I-IIa trial of Ad26.COV2.S in healthy adults. Ad26.COV2.S was administered intramuscularly at a dose of 5x10^10 or 1x10^11 viral particles, either as one shot or as two shots given 56 days apart. Sequencing of the TCRbeta repertoire served to evaluate the specificity and breadth of SARS-CoV-2-reactive T cell receptors following Ad26.COV2.S vaccination. A total of 32 samples were included in the TCR-sequenced set, comprising around 19 Ad26.COV2.S vaccine recipients, 5 placebo recipients and 8 SARS-CoV-2 convalescent individuals. Trial participants were randomized into five groups of five, in which low-dose or high-dose Ad26.COV2.S was given once or twice, or placebo was given on both occasions. Investigators remained blinded to trial group allocation during experiments and outcome assessment.

Reading from cysteine to phenylalanine, the CDR3 counts 15 amino acids. Kept here is only the CDR3 DNA, which spans 45 bases and is read in frame from base 1. CDR1 and CDR2, per the germline V gene, are SGHDN and FVKESK. V is cut by 2 bases and J by 5 bases, and the space between the germline ends is 13 bases. TCRbeta CDR3 regions were sequenced with the immunoSEQ Assay. After extraction, genomic DNA underwent amplification by bias-controlled multiplex PCR, followed by high-throughput sequencing. From the authors' description of their analysis: Collapsing and filtering of sequences were performed to quantify the absolute abundance of each unique TCRbeta CDR3 region. Usable DNA was measured by amplifying reference genes present in all nucleated cells, and TCRbeta template counts were normalized to that usable DNA to estimate T cell fraction. Repertoire TCRs were annotated as SARS-CoV-2-specific when V gene, CDR3 amino acid sequence and J gene were exactly matched to a known reactive TCR set. The reference SARS-CoV-2 TCR set came from MIRA and was filtered for enrichment in COVID-19-positive ImmuneCODE repertoires, removing public or cross-reactive TCRs. Using the MIRA antigens, annotated TCRs were further analysed by specific ORF or by position within an ORF. Breadth was defined as annotated unique rearrangements over total unique productive rearrangements; depth was the summed frequency of those rearrangements. Group comparisons of TCR breadth used two-sided Wilcoxon rank-sum tests. TCRdb re-hosts the immuneACCESS table, in-frame sequences only. Its copies lack some clones; in the studies checked, an unresolved V gene accounts for under half of them, and the cause for the rest is not known. V and J calls and clone size are as listed in that table; D and trimming were resolved from the DNA. The sample profile shows 400,000 to 450,000 clones; less than 95% of them were found once. The ten largest clones capture approximately 4.5% of the sample.

General conclusions and limits of the study: Vaccine and placebo recipients had comparable non-spike TCR breadth, which fits with the vaccine containing only spike. The study was not powered for comparison of responses between vaccine doses or regimens. Substantial breadth of spike-specific CD8+ and CD4+ T cell responses was reported after vaccination. Spike-specific TCR breadth was higher in Ad26.COV2.S recipients than in placebo recipients (P = 0.0014). It was noted by the authors that total T cell responses may have been underestimated by the TCR breadth and depth analyses.

This clone was recorded once. Its antigen target is currently unknown. The sample holds no much larger clone one base away, and base qualities are not on file. The sample's treatment or condition label, decoded: about 20 received Ad26.COV2.S at low or high dose, single or two shots; a few received placebo; per-sample allocation not given. For vaccine and placebo recipients, the sequenced repertoires came from samples collected on day 63 after the first injection. Cohort 1b enrolled around 24 adults aged 18-55 years at a single site in Boston, USA, between 29 July and 7 August 2020. Ad26.COV2.S was a replication-incompetent adenovirus type 26 vector that expressed a prefusion-stabilized SARS-CoV-2 spike protein derived from the original Wuhan strain.

The specimen was peripheral blood, collected in a trial of Ad26.COV2.S vaccine versus placebo. The clonotype was recovered from a person between 18 and 60 years old who received the Ad26.COV2.S COVID-19 vaccine or a placebo. The chain employs TRBV14 and TRBJ2-1; the D call is tentative, TRBD1 or TRBD2, as each matches 6 bases. This receptor has the CDR3 CASSQRGLTDNEQFF. The sequenced DNA: TGTGCCAGCAGCCAACGGGGGCTCACCGACAATGAGCAGTTCTTC.